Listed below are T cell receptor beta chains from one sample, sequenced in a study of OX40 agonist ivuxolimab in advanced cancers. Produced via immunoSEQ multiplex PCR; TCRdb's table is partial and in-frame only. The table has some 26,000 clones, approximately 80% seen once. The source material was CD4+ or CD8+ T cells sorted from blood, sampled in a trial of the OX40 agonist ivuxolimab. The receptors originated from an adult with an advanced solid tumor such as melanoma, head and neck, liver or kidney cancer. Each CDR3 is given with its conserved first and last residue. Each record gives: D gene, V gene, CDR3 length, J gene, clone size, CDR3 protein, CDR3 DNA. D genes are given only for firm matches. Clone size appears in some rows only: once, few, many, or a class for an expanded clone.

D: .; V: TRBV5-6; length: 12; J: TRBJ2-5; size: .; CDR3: CASSLAGRTQYF; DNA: TGTGCCAGCAGCTTGGCCGGGAGGACCCAGTACTTC
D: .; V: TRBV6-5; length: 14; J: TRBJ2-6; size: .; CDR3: CASSSSGGANVLTF; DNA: TGTGCCAGCAGTTCCTCGGGTGGGGCCAACGTCCTGACTTTC
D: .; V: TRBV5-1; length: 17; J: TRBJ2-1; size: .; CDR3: CASSLDRVGASNNEQFF; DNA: TGCGCCAGCAGCTTGGACAGAGTGGGAGCTTCTAACAATGAGCAGTTCTTC
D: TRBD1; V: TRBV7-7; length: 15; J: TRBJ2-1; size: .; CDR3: CASSAGTGGYNEQFF; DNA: TGTGCCAGCAGCGCCGGGACAGGGGGATATAATGAGCAGTTCTTC
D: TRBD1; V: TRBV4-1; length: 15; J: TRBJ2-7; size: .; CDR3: CASSPSGTGLYEQYF; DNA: TGCGCCAGCAGCCCTTCCGGGACAGGGCTCTACGAGCAGTACTTC
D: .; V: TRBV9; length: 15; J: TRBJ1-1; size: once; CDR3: CASSVAQGPHTEAFF; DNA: TGTGCCAGCAGCGTAGCTCAGGGACCACACACTGAAGCTTTCTTT
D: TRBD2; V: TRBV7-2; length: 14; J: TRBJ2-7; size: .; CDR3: CASSFSGGTYEQYF; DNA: TGTGCCAGCTCCTTTAGCGGGGGAACCTACGAGCAGTACTTC
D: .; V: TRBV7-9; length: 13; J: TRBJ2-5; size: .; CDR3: CASSFEYQETQYF; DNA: TGTGCCAGCAGCTTTGAGTACCAAGAGACCCAGTACTTC
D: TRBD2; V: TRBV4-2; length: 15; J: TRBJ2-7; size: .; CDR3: CASKPLDGGSYEQYF; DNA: TGTGCCAGCAAACCCTTAGACGGGGGGTCCTACGAGCAGTACTTC
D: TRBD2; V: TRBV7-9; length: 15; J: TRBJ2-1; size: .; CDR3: CASSSPLAGHNEQFF; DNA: TGTGCCAGCAGCTCCCCACTAGCGGGACACAATGAGCAGTTCTTC
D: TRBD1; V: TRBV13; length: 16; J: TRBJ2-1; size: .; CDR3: CASSLWVGGVGNEQFF; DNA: TGTGCCAGCAGCCTCTGGGTAGGGGGCGTGGGCAATGAGCAGTTCTTC
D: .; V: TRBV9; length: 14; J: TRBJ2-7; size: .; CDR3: CASSPGTAGYEQYF; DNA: TGTGCCAGCAGCCCCGGGACTGCCGGATACGAGCAGTACTTC
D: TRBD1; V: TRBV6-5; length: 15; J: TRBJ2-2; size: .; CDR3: CASSPQGADTGELFF; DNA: TGTGCCAGCAGTCCACAGGGGGCGGACACCGGGGAGCTGTTTTTT
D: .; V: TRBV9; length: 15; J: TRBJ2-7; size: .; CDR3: CASSVGSARTYEQYF; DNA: TGTGCCAGCAGCGTTGGGAGTGCGAGAACCTACGAGCAGTACTTC
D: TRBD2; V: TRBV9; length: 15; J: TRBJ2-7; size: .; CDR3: CASSNSGVSSYEQYF; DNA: TGTGCCAGCAGCAACAGCGGGGTGAGCTCCTACGAGCAGTACTTC
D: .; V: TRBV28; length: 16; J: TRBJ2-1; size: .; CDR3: CASSFSSGRKYNEQFF; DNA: TGTGCCAGCAGTTTCTCTTCGGGCAGGAAATACAATGAGCAGTTCTTC
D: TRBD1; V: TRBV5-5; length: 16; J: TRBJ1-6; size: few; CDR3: CASSPGTGADNSPLHF; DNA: TGTGCCAGCAGCCCCGGGACAGGGGCCGATAATTCACCCCTCCACTTT
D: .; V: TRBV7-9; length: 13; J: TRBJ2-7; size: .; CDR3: CASSLVPNYEQYF; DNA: TGTGCCAGCAGCTTAGTCCCCAACTACGAGCAGTACTTC
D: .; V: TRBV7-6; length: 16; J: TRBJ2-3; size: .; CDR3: CASSLLTGSTQDTQYF; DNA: TGTGCCAGCAGCTTATTAACGGGGTCCACACAAGATACGCAGTATTTT
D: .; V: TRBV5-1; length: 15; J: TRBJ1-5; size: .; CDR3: CASSLGTGPRQPQHF; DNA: TGCGCCAGCAGCTTGGGAACAGGGCCACGGCAGCCCCAGCATTTT
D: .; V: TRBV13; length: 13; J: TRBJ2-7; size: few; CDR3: CASSLDGGYEQYF; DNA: TGTGCCAGCAGCTTAGATGGAGGCTACGAGCAGTACTTC
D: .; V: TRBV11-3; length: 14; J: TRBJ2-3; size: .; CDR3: CASSLVSGADTQYF; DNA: TGTGCCAGCAGCTTAGTGTCTGGGGCAGATACGCAGTATTTT
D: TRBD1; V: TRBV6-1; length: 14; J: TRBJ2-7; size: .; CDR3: CASRIPGQGGEQYF; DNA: TGTGCCAGCAGAATACCGGGACAGGGGGGGGAGCAGTACTTC
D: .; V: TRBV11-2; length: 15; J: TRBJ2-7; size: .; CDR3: CASSFSGSQEYEQYF; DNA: TGTGCCAGCAGCTTTAGTGGTTCCCAGGAGTACGAGCAGTACTTC
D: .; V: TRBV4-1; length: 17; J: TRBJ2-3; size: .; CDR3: CASSQVGAGGNTDTQYF; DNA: TGCGCCAGCAGCCAAGTGGGGGCAGGGGGGAACACAGATACGCAGTATTTT
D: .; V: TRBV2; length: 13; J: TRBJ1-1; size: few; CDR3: CASSVVGASRAFF; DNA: TGTGCCAGCAGTGTGGTCGGGGCCAGTCGGGCTTTCTTT
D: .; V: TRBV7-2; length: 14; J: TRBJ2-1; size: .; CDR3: CASSLGGRLNEQFF; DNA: TGTGCCAGCAGCTTAGGGGGGCGATTAAATGAGCAGTTCTTC
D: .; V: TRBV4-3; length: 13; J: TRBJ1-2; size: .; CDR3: CASSQGPLYGYTF; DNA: TGCGCCAGCAGCCAGGGACCGCTATATGGCTACACCTTC
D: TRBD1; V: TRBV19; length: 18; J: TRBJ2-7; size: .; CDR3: CASSTRIRTGGIPYEQYF; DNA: TGTGCCAGTAGTACCCGAATACGAACAGGGGGAATCCCCTACGAGCAGTACTTC
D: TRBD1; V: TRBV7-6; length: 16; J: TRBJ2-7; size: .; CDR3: CASSPPGTESSYEQYF; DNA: TGTGCCAGCAGCCCTCCCGGGACAGAGTCCTCCTACGAGCAGTACTTC
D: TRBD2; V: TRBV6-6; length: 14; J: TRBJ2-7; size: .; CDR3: CASSISGGALEQYF; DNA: TGTGCCAGCAGTATTAGCGGGGGGGCCCTCGAGCAGTACTTC
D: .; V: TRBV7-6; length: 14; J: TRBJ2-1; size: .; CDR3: CASSIGGGRNEQFF; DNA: TGTGCCAGCAGCATTGGGGGGGGGCGCAATGAGCAGTTCTTC
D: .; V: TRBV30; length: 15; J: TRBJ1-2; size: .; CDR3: CAWRGGYNFNYGYTF; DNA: TGTGCCTGGAGGGGAGGGTACAACTTTAACTATGGCTACACCTTC
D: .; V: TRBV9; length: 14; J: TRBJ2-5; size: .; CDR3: CASSVADRVETQYF; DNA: TGTGCCAGCAGCGTAGCTGACCGAGTGGAGACCCAGTACTTC
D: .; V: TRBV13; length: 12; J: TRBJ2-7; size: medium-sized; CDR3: CASSSVGYEQYF; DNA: TGTGCCAGCAGCTCAGTCGGCTACGAGCAGTACTTC
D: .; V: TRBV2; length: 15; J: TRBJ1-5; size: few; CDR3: CASSLQGISNQPQHF; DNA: TGTGCCAGCAGCCTTCAGGGGATTAGCAATCAGCCCCAGCATTTT
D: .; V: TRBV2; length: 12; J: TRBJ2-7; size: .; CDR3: CASSVYSGEQYF; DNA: TGTGCCAGCAGTGTCTACTCCGGGGAGCAGTACTTC
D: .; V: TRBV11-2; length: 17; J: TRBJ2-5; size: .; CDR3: CASSLGGWGRPQETQYF; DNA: TGTGCCAGCAGCTTAGGGGGGTGGGGGAGGCCCCAAGAGACCCAGTACTTC
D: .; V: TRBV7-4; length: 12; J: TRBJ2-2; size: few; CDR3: CASSVGSGELFF; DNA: TGTGCCAGCAGTGTGGGGTCCGGGGAGCTGTTTTTT
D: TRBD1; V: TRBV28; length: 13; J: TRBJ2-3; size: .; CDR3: CASSGQGPDTQYF; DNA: TGTGCCAGCAGTGGACAGGGTCCAGATACGCAGTATTTT
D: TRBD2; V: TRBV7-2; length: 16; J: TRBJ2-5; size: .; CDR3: CASSLEVSGGQETQYF; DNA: TGTGCCAGCAGCTTAGAGGTTAGCGGGGGCCAAGAGACCCAGTACTTC
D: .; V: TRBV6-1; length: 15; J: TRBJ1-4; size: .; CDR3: CASSEESGVFEKLFF; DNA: TGTGCCAGCAGTGAAGAGTCAGGGGTTTTCGAAAAACTGTTTTTT
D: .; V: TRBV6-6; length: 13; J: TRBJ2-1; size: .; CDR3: CASSSTGYNEQFF; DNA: TGTGCCAGCAGTTCAACAGGATACAATGAGCAGTTCTTC
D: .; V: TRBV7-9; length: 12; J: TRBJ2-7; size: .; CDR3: CASSSRGYEQYF; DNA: TGTGCCAGCAGCTCCAGGGGTTACGAGCAGTACTTC
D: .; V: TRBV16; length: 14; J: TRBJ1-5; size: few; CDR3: CASSHGDNNQPQHF; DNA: TGTGCCAGCAGCCATGGCGACAACAATCAGCCCCAGCATTTT
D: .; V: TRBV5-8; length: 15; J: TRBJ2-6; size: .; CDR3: CASSLDRSGANVLTF; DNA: TGTGCCAGCAGCTTGGACCGGTCTGGGGCCAACGTCCTGACTTTC
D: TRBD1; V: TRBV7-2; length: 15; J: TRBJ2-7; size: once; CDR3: CASSLRDSSGYEQYF; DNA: TGTGCCAGCAGCCTACGGGACAGCTCGGGGTACGAGCAGTACTTC
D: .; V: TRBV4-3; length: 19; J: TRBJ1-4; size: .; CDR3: CASSPARRGPAATNEKLFF; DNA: TGCGCCAGCAGCCCTGCGAGGAGGGGCCCGGCGGCAACTAATGAAAAACTGTTTTTT
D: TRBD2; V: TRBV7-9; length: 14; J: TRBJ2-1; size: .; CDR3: CASSLVAGEYEQFF; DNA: TGTGCCAGCAGCTTAGTAGCGGGAGAGTATGAGCAGTTCTTC
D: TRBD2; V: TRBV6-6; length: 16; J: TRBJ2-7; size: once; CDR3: CASSYSISGGSYEQYF; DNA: TGTGCCAGCAGTTACTCGATCAGCGGGGGCTCCTACGAGCAGTACTTC
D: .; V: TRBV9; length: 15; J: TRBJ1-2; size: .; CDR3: CASSEAPGVGYGYTF; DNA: TGTGCCAGCAGCGAGGCACCGGGAGTAGGCTATGGCTACACCTTC
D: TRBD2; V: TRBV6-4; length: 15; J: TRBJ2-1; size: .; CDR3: CASSKTSGTNNEQFF; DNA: TGTGCCAGCTCGAAAACTAGCGGCACCAACAATGAGCAGTTCTTC
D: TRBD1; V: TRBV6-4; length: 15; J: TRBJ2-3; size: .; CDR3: CASSDGQGNTDTQYF; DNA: TGTGCCAGCAGTGACGGACAGGGGAACACAGATACGCAGTATTTT
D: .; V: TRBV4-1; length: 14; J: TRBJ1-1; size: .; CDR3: CASSQDGANTEAFF; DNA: TGCGCCAGCAGCCAAGATGGGGCGAACACTGAAGCTTTCTTT
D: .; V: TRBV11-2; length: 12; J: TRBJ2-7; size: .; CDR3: CASSPSSYEQYF; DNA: TGTGCCAGCAGCCCGAGCTCCTACGAGCAGTACTTC
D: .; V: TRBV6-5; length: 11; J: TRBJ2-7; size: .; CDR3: CASRSAEDLYF; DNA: TGTGCCAGCAGGTCAGCGGAGGATCTGTACTTC
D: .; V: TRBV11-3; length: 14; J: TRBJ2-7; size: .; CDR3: CASSLLSQDHEQYF; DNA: TGTGCCAGCAGCTTGCTCTCTCAGGACCACGAGCAGTACTTC
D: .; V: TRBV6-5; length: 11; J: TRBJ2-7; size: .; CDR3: CASSAGHEQYF; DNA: TGTGCCAGCAGTGCAGGGCACGAGCAGTACTTC
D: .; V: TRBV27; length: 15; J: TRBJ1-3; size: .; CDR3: CASSGGTSSGNTIYF; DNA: TGTGCCAGCAGTGGCGGGACGTCTTCTGGAAACACCATATATTTT